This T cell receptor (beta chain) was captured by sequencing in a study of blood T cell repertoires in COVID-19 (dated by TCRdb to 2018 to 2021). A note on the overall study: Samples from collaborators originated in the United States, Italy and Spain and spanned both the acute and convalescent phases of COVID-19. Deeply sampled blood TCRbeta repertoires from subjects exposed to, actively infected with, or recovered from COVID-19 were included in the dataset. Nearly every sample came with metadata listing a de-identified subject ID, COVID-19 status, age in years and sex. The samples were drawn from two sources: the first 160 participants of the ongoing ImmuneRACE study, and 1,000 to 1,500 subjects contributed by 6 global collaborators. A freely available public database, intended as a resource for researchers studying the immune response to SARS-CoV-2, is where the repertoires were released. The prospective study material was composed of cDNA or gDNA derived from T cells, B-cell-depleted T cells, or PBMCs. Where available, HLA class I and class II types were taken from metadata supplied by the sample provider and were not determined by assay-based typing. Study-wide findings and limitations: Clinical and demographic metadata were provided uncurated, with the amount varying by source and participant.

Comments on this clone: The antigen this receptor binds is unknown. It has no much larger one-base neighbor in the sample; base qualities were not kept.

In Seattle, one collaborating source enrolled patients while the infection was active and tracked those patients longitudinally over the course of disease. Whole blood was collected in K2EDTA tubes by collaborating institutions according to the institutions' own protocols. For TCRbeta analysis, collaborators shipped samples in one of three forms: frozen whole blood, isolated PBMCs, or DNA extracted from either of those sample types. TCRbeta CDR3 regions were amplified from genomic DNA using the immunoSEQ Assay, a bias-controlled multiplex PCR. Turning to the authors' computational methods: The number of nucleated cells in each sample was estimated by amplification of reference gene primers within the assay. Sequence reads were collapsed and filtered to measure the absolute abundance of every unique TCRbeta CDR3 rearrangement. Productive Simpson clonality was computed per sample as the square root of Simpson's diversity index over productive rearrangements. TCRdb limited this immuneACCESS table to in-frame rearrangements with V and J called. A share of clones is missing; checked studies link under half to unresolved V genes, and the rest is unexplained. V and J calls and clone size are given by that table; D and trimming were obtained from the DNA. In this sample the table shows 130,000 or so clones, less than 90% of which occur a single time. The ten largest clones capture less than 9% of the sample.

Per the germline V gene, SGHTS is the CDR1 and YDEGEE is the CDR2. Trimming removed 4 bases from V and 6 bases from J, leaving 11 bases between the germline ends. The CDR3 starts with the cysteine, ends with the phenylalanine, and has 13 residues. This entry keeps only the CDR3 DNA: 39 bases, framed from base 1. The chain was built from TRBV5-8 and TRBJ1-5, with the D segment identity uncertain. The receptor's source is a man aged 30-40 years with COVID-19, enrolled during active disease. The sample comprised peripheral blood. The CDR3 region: CASSPQEGQPQHF. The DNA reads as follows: TGTGCCAGCAGCCCTCAGGAAGGTCAGCCCCAGCATTTT.